This T cell receptor (beta chain) originates from a study of glioma-infiltrating T cells. On the study more broadly: Glioblastomas were WHO grade IV, sampled at first diagnosis; low-grade were grade II. Target coverage was about 4.5- to 11-fold for about 940,000 blood T cells.

TCR alpha and beta CDR3 regions were amplified from RNA using iRepertoire nested multiplex PCR. TCRdb re-called the multiplex PCR reads with MiXCR, one entry per CDR3 protein. Here the sample spans around 350,000 distinct CDR3 sequences, about 40% being singletons. V dropped 9 bases and J dropped 7 bases, with 18 bases sitting between them. The CDR3 consists of 13 residues. CDR1 and CDR2 from the germline V gene are LNHDA and SQIVND (reference sequence). The chain is built from TRBV19 and TRBJ1-1; D unresolved. Specimen: glioma tissue, nonneoplastic brain tissue, or PBMCs (not recorded which). This clonotype originated in a human donor with low-grade glioma or glioblastoma, undergoing nonglioma brain surgery, or in good health (not recorded which). The CDR3 loop reads CASARRSVNEAFF. The CDR3 bases are TGTGCCAGCGCTCGGAGGTCGGTTAATGAAGCTTTCTTT.